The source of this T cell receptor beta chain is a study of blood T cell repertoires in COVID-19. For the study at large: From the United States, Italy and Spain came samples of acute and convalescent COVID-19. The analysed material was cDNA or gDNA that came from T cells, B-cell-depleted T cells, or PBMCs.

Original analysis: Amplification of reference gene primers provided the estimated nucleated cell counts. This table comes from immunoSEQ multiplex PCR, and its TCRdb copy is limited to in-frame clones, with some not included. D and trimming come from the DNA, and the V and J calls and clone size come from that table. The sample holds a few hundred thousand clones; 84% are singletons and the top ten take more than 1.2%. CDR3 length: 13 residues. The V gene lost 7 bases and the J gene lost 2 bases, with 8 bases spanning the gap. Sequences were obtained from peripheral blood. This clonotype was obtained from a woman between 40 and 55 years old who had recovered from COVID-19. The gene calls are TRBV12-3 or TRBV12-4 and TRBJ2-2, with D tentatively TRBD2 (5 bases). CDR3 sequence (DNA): TGTGCCAGCATACCGGGAAACACCGGGGAGCTGTTTTTT. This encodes CASIPGNTGELFF.